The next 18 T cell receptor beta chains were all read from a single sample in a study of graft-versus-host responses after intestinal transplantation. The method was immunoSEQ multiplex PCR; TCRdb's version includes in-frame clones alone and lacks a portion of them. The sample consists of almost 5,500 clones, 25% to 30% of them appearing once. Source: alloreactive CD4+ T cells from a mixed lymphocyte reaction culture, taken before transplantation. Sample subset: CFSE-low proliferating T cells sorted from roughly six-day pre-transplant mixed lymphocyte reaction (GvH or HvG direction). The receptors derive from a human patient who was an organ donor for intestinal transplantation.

In DNA, the CDR3 is TGCGCCAGCAGCTGGGGACAGATCCAAGAGACCCAGTACTTC. Residues: CASSWGQIQETQYF. The rearrangement uses TRBV5-1 and TRBJ2-5; TRBD1 matches 7 bases. The V and J ends lost 3 bases and 1 base, in that order; junction bases with no gene match: 3. The CDR3 is 14 residues long. The germline CDR1 and CDR2 sequences are SGHRS and YFSETQ.

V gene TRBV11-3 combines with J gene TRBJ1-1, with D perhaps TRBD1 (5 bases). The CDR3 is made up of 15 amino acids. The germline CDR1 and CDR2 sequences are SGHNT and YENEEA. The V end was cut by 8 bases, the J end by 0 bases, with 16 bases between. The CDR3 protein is CASGYGGSVNTEAFF. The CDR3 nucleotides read TGTGCCAGCGGATATGGGGGGTCCGTGAACACTGAAGCTTTCTTT.

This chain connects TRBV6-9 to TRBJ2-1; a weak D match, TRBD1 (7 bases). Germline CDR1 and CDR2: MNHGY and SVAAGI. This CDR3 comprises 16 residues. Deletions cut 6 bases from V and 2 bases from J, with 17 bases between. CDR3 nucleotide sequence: TGTGCCAGCAGCCAAGGGGCAGGGGGGACCTACAATGAGCAGTTCTTC. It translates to CASSQGAGGTYNEQFF.

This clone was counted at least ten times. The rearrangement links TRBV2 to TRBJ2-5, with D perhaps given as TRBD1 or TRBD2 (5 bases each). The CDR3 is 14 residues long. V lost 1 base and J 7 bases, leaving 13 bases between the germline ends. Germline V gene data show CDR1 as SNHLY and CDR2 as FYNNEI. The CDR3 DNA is TGTGCCAGCAGTGAAGGGGGCAAGGGGAGGACCCAGTACTTC. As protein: CASSEGGKGRTQYF.

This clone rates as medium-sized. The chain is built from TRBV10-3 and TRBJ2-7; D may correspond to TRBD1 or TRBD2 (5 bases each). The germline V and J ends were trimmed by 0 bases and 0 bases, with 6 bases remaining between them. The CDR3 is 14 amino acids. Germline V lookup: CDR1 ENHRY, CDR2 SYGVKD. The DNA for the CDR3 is TGTGCCATCAGTGAGTCGAGGGGCTCCTACGAGCAGTACTTC. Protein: CAISESRGSYEQYF.

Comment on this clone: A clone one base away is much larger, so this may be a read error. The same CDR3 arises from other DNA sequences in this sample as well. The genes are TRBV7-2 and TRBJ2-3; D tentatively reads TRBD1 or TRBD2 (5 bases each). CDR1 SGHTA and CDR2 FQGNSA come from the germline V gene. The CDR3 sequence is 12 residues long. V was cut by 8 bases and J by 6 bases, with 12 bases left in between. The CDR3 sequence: CASGTSGDTQYF. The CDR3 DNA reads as TGTGCCAGCGGGACGTCGGGGGATACGCAGTATTTT.

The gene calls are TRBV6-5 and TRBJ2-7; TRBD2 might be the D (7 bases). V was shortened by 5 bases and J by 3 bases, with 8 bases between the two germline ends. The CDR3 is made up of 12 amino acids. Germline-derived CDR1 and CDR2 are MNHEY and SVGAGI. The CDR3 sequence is CASSRGGYEQYF. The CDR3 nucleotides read TGTGCCAGCAGTAGGGGGGGCTACGAGCAGTACTTC.

In DNA, the CDR3 is TGCGCCAGCAGCTTGGGACATAACTATGGCTACACCTTC. This gives the protein CASSLGHNYGYTF. The chain has TRBV5-1 and TRBJ1-2; D gene uncertain. The CDR3 consists of 13 residues. V lost 0 bases, J lost 1 base, and 4 bases lay in between. Per the germline V gene, CDR1 is SGHRS and CDR2 is YFSETQ. Drawing the rest from reference TRBV5-1 and TRBJ1-2, the complete variable domain is KAGVTQTPRYLIKTRGQQVTLSCSPISGHRSVSWYQQTPGQGLQFLFEYFSETQRNKGNFPGRFSGRQFSNSRSEMNVSTLELGDSALYLCASSLGHNYGYTFGSGTRLTVV.

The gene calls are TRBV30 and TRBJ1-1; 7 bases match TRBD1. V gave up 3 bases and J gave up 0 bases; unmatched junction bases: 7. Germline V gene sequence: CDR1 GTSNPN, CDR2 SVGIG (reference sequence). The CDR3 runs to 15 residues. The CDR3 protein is CAWRTGWIVNTEAFF. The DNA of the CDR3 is TGTGCCTGGAGGACAGGGTGGATAGTGAACACTGAAGCTTTCTTT.

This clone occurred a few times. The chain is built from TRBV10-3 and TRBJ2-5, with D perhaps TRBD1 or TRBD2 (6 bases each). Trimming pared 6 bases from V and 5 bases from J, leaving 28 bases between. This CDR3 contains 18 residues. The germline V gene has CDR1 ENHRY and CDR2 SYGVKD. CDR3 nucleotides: TGTGCCATCAGGGCATCTGGGCTCTCTCGGGGGCGAGGGGAGACCCAGTACTTC. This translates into CAIRASGLSRGRGETQYF.

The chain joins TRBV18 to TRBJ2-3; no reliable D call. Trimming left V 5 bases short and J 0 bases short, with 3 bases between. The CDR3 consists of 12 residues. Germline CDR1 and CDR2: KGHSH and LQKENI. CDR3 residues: CASSTSTDTQYF. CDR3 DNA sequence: TGTGCCAGCTCAACGAGCACAGATACGCAGTATTTT. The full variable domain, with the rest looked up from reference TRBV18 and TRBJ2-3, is NAGVMQNPRHLVRRRGQEARLRCSPMKGHSHVYWYRQLPEEGLKFMVYLQKENIIDESGMPKERFSAEFPKEGPSILRIQQVVRGDSAAYFCASSTSTDTQYFGPGTRLTVL.

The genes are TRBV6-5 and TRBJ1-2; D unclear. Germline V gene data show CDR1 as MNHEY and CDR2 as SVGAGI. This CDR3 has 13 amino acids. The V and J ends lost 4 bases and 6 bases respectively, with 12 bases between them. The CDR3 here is CASSSLLGNGYTF. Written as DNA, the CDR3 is TGTGCCAGCAGTTCTCTCCTTGGGAATGGCTACACCTTC.

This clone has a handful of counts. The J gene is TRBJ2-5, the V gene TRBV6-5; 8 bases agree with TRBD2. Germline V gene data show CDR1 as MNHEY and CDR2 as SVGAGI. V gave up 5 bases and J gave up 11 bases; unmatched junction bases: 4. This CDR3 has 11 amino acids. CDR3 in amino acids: CASSTGGEQYF. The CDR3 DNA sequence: TGTGCCAGCAGTACCGGGGGGGAGCAGTACTTC.

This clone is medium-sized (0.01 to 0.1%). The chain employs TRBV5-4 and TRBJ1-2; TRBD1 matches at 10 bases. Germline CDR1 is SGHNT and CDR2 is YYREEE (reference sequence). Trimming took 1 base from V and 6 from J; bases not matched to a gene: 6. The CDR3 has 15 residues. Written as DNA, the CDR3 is TGTGCCAGCAGCTTGTGGCGACAGGGGGCGGATGGCTACACCTTC. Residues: CASSLWRQGADGYTF.

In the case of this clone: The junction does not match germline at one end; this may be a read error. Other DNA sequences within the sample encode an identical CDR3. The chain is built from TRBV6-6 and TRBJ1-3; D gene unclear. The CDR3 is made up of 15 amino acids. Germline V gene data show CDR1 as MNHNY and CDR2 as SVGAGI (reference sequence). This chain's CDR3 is CASSLTHNSGNTIYF. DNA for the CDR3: TGCGCCAGCAGCCTAACACATAACTCTGGAAACACCATATATTTT.

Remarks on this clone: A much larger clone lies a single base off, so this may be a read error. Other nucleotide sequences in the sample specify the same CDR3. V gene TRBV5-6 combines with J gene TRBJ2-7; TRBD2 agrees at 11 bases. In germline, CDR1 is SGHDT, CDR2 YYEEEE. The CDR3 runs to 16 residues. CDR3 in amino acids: CASSLVAGGPSYEQYF. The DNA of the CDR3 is TGCGCCAGCAGCTTGGTAGCGGGGGGGCCTTCCTACGAGCAGTACTTC.

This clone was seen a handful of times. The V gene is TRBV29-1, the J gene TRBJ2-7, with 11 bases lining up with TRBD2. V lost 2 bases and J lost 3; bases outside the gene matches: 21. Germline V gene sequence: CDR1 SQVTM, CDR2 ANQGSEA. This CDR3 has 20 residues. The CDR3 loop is CSVEFEPSRTSGRNRYEQYF. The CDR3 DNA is TGCAGCGTTGAATTTGAACCATCCCGGACTAGCGGGCGGAACCGCTACGAGCAGTACTTC.

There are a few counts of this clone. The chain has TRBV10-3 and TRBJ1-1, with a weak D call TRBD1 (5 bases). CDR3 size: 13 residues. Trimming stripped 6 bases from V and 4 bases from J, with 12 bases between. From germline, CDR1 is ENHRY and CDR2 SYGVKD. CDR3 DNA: TGTGCCATCAGCGAACAGGAGGGCACTGAAGCTTTCTTT. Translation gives CAISEQEGTEAFF.